The 30 T cell receptor beta chains given below trace back to one sample, sequenced in a study of T-cell reconstitution after alpha-beta-depleted transplantation in children. TCRbeta library construction was performed incorporating unique molecular identifiers. TCRdb ran MiXCR on the PCR reads and lists one entry per CDR3 protein. The repertoire consists of some 440,000 distinct CDR3 sequences, with about 16% occurring once and the leading ten covering 29%. Sequenced material: PBMCs, mostly from graft donor cells, taken 360 days after TCRalphabeta/CD19-depleted stem cell transplant. The origin of the receptors is a boy in the first two years of life who had a stem cell transplant for Wiskott-Aldrich syndrome, so the T cells may come from the graft donor.

The chain carries TRBV5-6 and TRBJ2-7; TRBD1 matches 9 bases. J gave up 4 bases and V 4 bases, and 9 bases lay outside the gene matches. CDR1 SGHDT and CDR2 YYEEEE come from the germline V gene. The CDR3 runs to 15 residues. For the CDR3, the DNA is TGTGCCAGCAGCCGTTACCGGGACAGGGTGTACGAGCAGTACTTC. Translated: CASSRYRDRVYEQYF.

This rearrangement joins TRBV5-1 to TRBJ2-7; the match to TRBD2 covers 8 bases. There are 13 residues in the CDR3. The germline V gene encodes CDR1 SGHRS and CDR2 YFSETQ. The V gene end was trimmed by 0 bases and the J gene end by 10 bases; junction bases not matched to a gene: 6. The CDR3, as DNA: TGCGCCAGCAGCTTGGGGGGACTAGGCGCCCAGTACTTC. Translation gives CASSLGGLGAQYF.

The V gene is TRBV4-1, the J gene TRBJ2-5; perhaps D is TRBD1 or TRBD2 (5 bases each). Trimming cost V 1 base and J 5 bases, with 11 bases left between them. Germline CDR1 is MGHRA and CDR2 is YSYEKL. This CDR3 contains 14 residues. CDR3 DNA sequence: TGCGCCAGCAGCCAAGTTCTGTGGGGGGAGACCCAGTACTTC. Protein sequence: CASSQVLWGETQYF.

The CDR3 region is CASRTFIGGYYEQYF. Written as DNA, the CDR3 is TGTGCCAGCAGGACTTTTATCGGCGGGTATTACGAGCAGTACTTC. The gene calls are TRBV6-1 and TRBJ2-7, with D possibly being TRBD2 (5 bases). V lost 6 bases, J lost 4 bases, and 19 bases lay in between. The CDR3 length is 15 residues. Per germline, CDR1 MNHNS and CDR2 SASEGT.

This clonotype was observed a handful of times. The genes are TRBV15 and TRBJ2-4, with D hard to call. Germline V CDR1 and CDR2: LNHNV, YYDKDF (reference sequence). Trimming removed 3 bases from V and 8 bases from J, with 11 bases in between. This CDR3 is built from 13 residues. The CDR3 reads CATSSAARDIQYF. CDR3 in DNA: TGTGCCACCAGCAGCGCTGCCCGAGACATTCAGTACTTC. The entire variable domain, with the rest obtained from reference TRBV15 and TRBJ2-4, is as follows: DAMVIQNPRYQVTQFGKPVTLSCSQTLNHNVMYWYQQKSSQAPKLLFHYYDKDFNNEADTPDNFQSRRPNTSFCFLDIRSPGLGDTAMYLCATSSAARDIQYFGAGTRLSVL.

This clonotype was seen a few times. The V gene is TRBV6-1, the J gene TRBJ2-1; D not resolved. Per the germline V gene, CDR1 is MNHNS and CDR2 is SASEGT. This CDR3 comprises 18 residues. Trimming pared 4 bases from V and 3 bases from J, leaving 22 bases between. CDR3 in amino acids: CASSGPPGAFTLYNEQFF. The DNA for the CDR3 is TGTGCCAGCAGTGGACCCCCAGGAGCGTTTACCCTCTACAATGAGCAGTTCTTC.

This clonotype was seen only once. The chain couples TRBV20-1 to TRBJ2-5, with 7 bases lining up with TRBD1. Germline assignment: CDR1 DFQATT and CDR2 SNEGSKA (reference sequence). Unmatched junction bases numbered 5, after V lost 5 bases and J lost 2 bases. This CDR3 has 13 amino acids. The CDR3 here is CSASRDSQETQYF. The CDR3 region has the DNA TGCAGTGCTTCCCGGGACAGTCAAGAGACCCAGTACTTC.

This clonotype was detected a few times. In nucleotides, the CDR3 is TGCAGTGCTAGAGATCTGGGCGCGGTTCTATCCTACGAGCAGTACTTC. Its protein product is CSARDLGAVLSYEQYF. The V and J genes are TRBV20-1 and TRBJ2-7, with D hard to call. The germline V gene has CDR1 DFQATT and CDR2 SNEGSKA (reference sequence). The CDR3 is 16 residues long. Trimming shortened V by 0 bases and J by 1 base, and 16 bases separated the two germline ends.

This chain joins TRBV2 and TRBJ2-2; 7 nucleotides agree with TRBD1. V was pared by 4 bases and J by 1 base, with 6 bases of the junction left unmatched. Germline V gene sequence: CDR1 SNHLY, CDR2 FYNNEI. This CDR3 spans 16 amino acids. CDR3 residues: CASSAGQVGNTGELFF. As DNA, the CDR3 is TGTGCCAGCAGTGCCGGACAGGTGGGGAACACCGGGGAGCTGTTTTTT.

There are a few counts of this clonotype. CDR3 protein: CAARDSSYEQYF. CDR3 nucleotides: TGTGCCGCTAGGGACAGCTCCTACGAGCAGTACTTC. This rearrangement joins TRBV10-3 to TRBJ2-7; 7 nucleotides align to TRBD1. From germline, CDR1 is ENHRY and CDR2 SYGVKD. The CDR3 is 12 residues long. After removal of 11 bases from V and 0 bases from J, the junction contained 4 bases not matched to a gene.

In nucleotides, the CDR3 is TGTGCCAGCAGTTACAGGGCTGCGAACACCGGGGAGCTGTTTTTT. Its protein product is CASSYRAANTGELFF. The chain joins TRBV6-5 to TRBJ2-2; no clear D. The CDR3 runs to 15 residues. CDR1 and CDR2 (germline): MNHEY, SVGAGI. The V end was cut by 2 bases, the J end by 0 bases, with 7 bases between.

Ten or more counts support this clonotype. The chain carries TRBV25-1 and TRBJ2-7; D is perhaps TRBD1 or TRBD2 (5 bases each). The CDR3 has 13 amino acids. V lost 8 bases and J 4 bases, leaving 15 bases between the germline ends. CDR1 MGHDK and CDR2 SYGVNS come from the germline V gene. The CDR3 sequence is CASSLPGRYEQYF. CDR3 DNA sequence: TGTGCCAGCTCCCTCCCGGGGCGTTACGAGCAGTACTTC.

This clonotype appeared a few times. V and J are TRBV12-3 or TRBV12-4 and TRBJ1-2; tentative D call: TRBD1 (5 bases). Trimming left V 9 bases short and J 1 base short, with 15 bases between. There are 14 residues in the CDR3. CDR3 amino acids: CASPPPGLNYGYTF. Here the CDR3 DNA reads TGTGCCAGTCCACCTCCGGGACTTAACTATGGCTACACCTTC.

V gene TRBV4-3 combines with J gene TRBJ2-1; 12 bases are shared with TRBD2. The CDR3 has 18 amino acids. Trimming took 3 bases from V and 8 from J; bases not matched to a gene: 14. Germline V CDR1 and CDR2: LGHNA, YSLEER. CDR3 in DNA: TGCGCCAGCAGCCATAGTATTCGACTAGCGGGAGCCCTTGATGAGCAGTTCTTC. Residues: CASSHSIRLAGALDEQFF.

In this sample, this clonotype turned up a few times. The chain combines TRBV28 with TRBJ2-2; TRBD1 matches at 9 bases. Germline trimming cut 6 bases from V and 7 bases from J; bases unmatched to any gene: 12. The length of the CDR3 is 16 residues. From germline, CDR1 is MDHEN and CDR2 SYDVKM. CDR3 amino acids: CASSWDGTGSIGELFF. CDR3 DNA sequence: TGTGCCAGCAGCTGGGACGGGACAGGGTCCATCGGGGAGCTGTTTTTT.

In the case of this clonotype: One end of the junction varies from germline; a read error may be responsible. The chain couples TRBV6-4 to TRBJ2-2; 8 bases line up with TRBD1. CDR1 is MRHNA and CDR2 is SNTAGT in the germline V gene. The CDR3 is 18 amino acids. This CDR3 is CTSSFIRDRKSNTGELFF. The CDR3, as DNA: TGTACCAGCAGTTTCATCCGGGACAGGAAGTCGAACACCGGGGAGCTGTTTTTT.

CDR3: CASGGPRNTEAFF. The CDR3 bases are TGTGCCAGCGGGGGCCCTCGGAACACTGAAGCTTTCTTT. The V gene is TRBV6-1, the J gene TRBJ1-1; the D gene is possibly TRBD1 (6 bases). The CDR3 sequence is 13 residues long. The germline V gene has CDR1 MNHNS and CDR2 SASEGT. Trimming removed 8 bases at V and 1 base at J, with 11 bases between.

Remarks on this clonotype: A much bigger clone sits one base away, suggesting this may be a read error. The chain joins TRBV4-3 to TRBJ2-1, with a possible D match to TRBD2 (6 bases). This CDR3 contains 16 residues. CDR1 and CDR2 (germline): LGHNA, YSLEER. CDR3 in amino acids: CASSQDWRGTYNDQFF. CDR3 DNA: TGCGCCAGCAGCCAAGATTGGCGGGGCACCTACAATGATCAGTTCTTC.

This clonotype was seen a few times. The rearrangement uses TRBV6-2 or TRBV6-3 and TRBJ2-7; D unresolved. The CDR3 is made up of 11 amino acids. The ends were cut back, 2 bases at V and 5 bases at J, with 4 bases in the middle. In germline, CDR1 is MNHEY, CDR2 SVGEGT. CDR3 coding DNA: TGTGCCAGCAGTTACCTGGACGAGCAGTACTTC. Its protein product is CASSYLDEQYF.

This clonotype has a handful of counts. The gene calls are TRBV7-2 and TRBJ2-1; 7 nucleotides align to TRBD2. CDR1 SGHTA and CDR2 FQGNSA come from the germline V gene. The CDR3 spans 14 residues. The ends lost 4 bases at V and 6 bases at J; junction bases unmatched: 6. In nucleotides, the CDR3 is TGTGCCAGCAGCTGGGGACTACCTCCCAATGAGCAGTTCTTC. Translated: CASSWGLPPNEQFF. Filled out from reference TRBV7-2 and TRBJ2-1, the complete variable domain reads GAGVSQSPSNKVTEKGKDVELRCDPISGHTALYWYRQSLGQGLEFLIYFQGNSAPDKSGLPSDRFSAERTGGSVSTLTIQRTQQEDSAVYLCASSWGLPPNEQFFGPGTRLTVL.

This clonotype was detected only a few times. The chain combines TRBV7-6 with TRBJ2-3; 12 positions agree with TRBD2. Germline CDR1 SGHVS, CDR2 FNYEAQ. The CDR3 is 19 residues long. V was clipped by 2 bases and J by 3 bases; unmatched bases: 12. As DNA, the CDR3 is TGTGCCAGCAGCTTATCCCTCAGGACTAGCGGGAAGTTGACAGATACGCAGTATTTT. Translated: CASSLSLRTSGKLTDTQYF.

This clonotype has just a few counts. This chain connects TRBV29-1 to TRBJ2-2, with D perhaps TRBD1 or TRBD2 (5 bases each). This CDR3 contains 14 residues. Germline V gene lookup returns CDR1 SQVTM and CDR2 ANQGSEA. Trimming took off 2 bases at V and 5 bases at J, with 12 bases between the two ends. The CDR3 DNA follows: TGCAGCGTTGAAAACCGGGACCGGACCGGGGAGCTGTTTTTT. Its protein is CSVENRDRTGELFF.

This clonotype was seen a few times. The CDR3 nucleotides read TGTGCCAGCAGTCCCAGTACAAGACGTAATTCACCCCTCCACTTT. It is translated as CASSPSTRRNSPLHF. V and J are TRBV12-3 or TRBV12-4 and TRBJ1-6; unclear D gene. This CDR3 region has 15 residues. Trimming took off 5 bases at V and 6 bases at J, with 14 bases between the two ends.

This clonotype was detected only a few times. The J gene is TRBJ2-2, the V gene TRBV2; D unclear. The CDR3 consists of 13 residues. V gave up 4 bases and J gave up 7 bases, with 10 bases separating them. Germline CDR1 reads SNHLY; CDR2 reads FYNNEI. The CDR3 region is CASSGPPNGELFF. CDR3 DNA: TGTGCCAGCAGTGGTCCCCCAAACGGGGAGCTGTTTTTT.

The genes are TRBV6-6 and TRBJ1-2, with D perhaps TRBD1 (6 bases). The CDR3 has 13 amino acids. The ends were cut back, 2 bases at V and 8 bases at J, with 12 bases in the middle. In germline, CDR1 is MNHNY, CDR2 SVGAGI (reference sequence). As DNA, the CDR3 is TGTGCCAGCAGTTACCACAGGGTCGGCGGCTACACCTTC. Amino acids: CASSYHRVGGYTF.

CDR3 coding DNA: TGCAGCGTTCGCAGGGGTGGCTACACCTTC. This encodes CSVRRGGYTF. This chain joins TRBV29-1 and TRBJ1-2, with a tentative D call TRBD1 (6 bases). The CDR3 is 10 amino acids. Germline CDR1 and CDR2: SQVTM and ANQGSEA. Trimming shortened V by 5 bases and J by 7 bases, and 8 bases separated the two germline ends.

The V and J genes are TRBV7-9 and TRBJ2-7; D might be TRBD2 (6 bases). This CDR3 has 12 residues. The V end lost 5 bases, the J end lost 6 bases, and 11 bases lay between the germline ends. Germline V gene sequence: CDR1 SEHNR, CDR2 FQNEAQ (reference sequence). The CDR3 is CASSAGPVEQYF. DNA of the CDR3: TGTGCCAGCAGCGCGGGGCCTGTCGAGCAGTACTTC.

This clonotype was detected only a few times. The V and J genes are TRBV2 and TRBJ1-5; 10 nucleotides align to TRBD1. Trimming cost V 6 bases and J 7 bases; bases outside gene matches: 6. The CDR3 has 14 amino acids. Germline assignment: CDR1 SNHLY and CDR2 FYNNEI. In DNA, the CDR3 is TGTGCCAGCAGACAGACAGGGGGCTGGCAGCCCCAGCATTTT. It yields the protein CASRQTGGWQPQHF.

This clonotype was recorded at least ten times. V gene TRBV9 combines with J gene TRBJ2-2; the D gene could be TRBD1 or TRBD2 (5 bases each). The CDR3 length is 15 residues. Trimming left V 0 bases short and J 2 bases short, with 8 bases between. Germline loops: CDR1 SGDLS, CDR2 YYNGEE. The CDR3: CASSVAGLNTGELFF. The CDR3 bases are TGTGCCAGCAGCGTAGCGGGGCTAAACACCGGGGAGCTGTTTTTT.

This clonotype was counted ten times or more. This chain joins TRBV5-5 and TRBJ2-5, with D unresolved. Deletions cut 0 bases from V and 4 bases from J, with 10 bases between. Germline lookup yields CDR1 SGHKS and CDR2 YYEKEE (reference sequence). This CDR3 has 14 residues. The CDR3 coding sequence is TGTGCCAGCAGCTTGGTGCGAGTGCGAGAGACCCAGTACTTC. Amino acid sequence: CASSLVRVRETQYF.